The clone carrying this T cell receptor (beta chain) was seen a handful of times. Its antigen is undetermined. The CDR3 totals 16 residues. Germline values: CDR1 LGHNA, CDR2 YNFKEQ. V was pared by 4 bases and J by 1 base, with 4 bases of the junction left unmatched. The table came from immunoSEQ multiplex PCR; TCRdb's copy has only in-frame clones and leaves some out. The sample holds approximately 110,000 clones, about 91% seen once. These data originate in a study of T cell responses to AZD1222 COVID-19 vaccine. General observations from the study: Repertoires were obtained solely post-peak T cell response. Following two doses of AZD1222, Spike-specific TCR breadth and depth rose. Donors were largely white British and mainly female; clonal diversity was possibly underestimated. Recipients of AZD1222 seropositive at baseline numbered only 5 to 7.

This rearrangement joins TRBV4-2 to TRBJ1-1; 12 positions agree with TRBD1. This material consisted of peripheral blood, taken on day 0 of AZD1222 vaccination. The TCR sequence derives from an adult in good health. Here the CDR3 DNA reads TGTGCCAGCAGCCCCCCGGGACAGGGGGCGAACACTGAAGCTTTCTTT. Translated: CASSPPGQGANTEAFF.